Presented here are 4 T cell receptor beta chains from one specimen sequenced in a study of T cells after yellow fever vaccination. One entry per CDR3 protein, called by TCRdb with MiXCR from the 5' RACE reads. This sample has some 600,000 distinct CDR3 sequences, with approximately 16% found just once. Sequenced here: PBMCs, sampled 4 to 5 days after the first yellow fever vaccination. These receptors all come from a man in his late teens or twenties who received the YFV17D yellow fever vaccine.

V gene TRBV5-1 combines with J gene TRBJ1-1; a possible D gene is TRBD1 (6 bases). This CDR3 is built from 16 residues. Germline CDR1 and CDR2: SGHRS and YFSETQ. Between the trimmed V and J ends, which lost 2 bases and 1 base, there was a span of 15 bases. The CDR3 bases are TGCGCCAGCAGCTTACAAGGCAGGGACAAGAACACTGAAGCTTTCTTT. Encoded protein: CASSLQGRDKNTEAFF.

J is TRBJ2-2 and V is TRBV5-1; 7 positions match TRBD1. Germline values: CDR1 SGHRS, CDR2 YFSETQ. The junction had 5 bases not matched to a gene; V was cut back by 0 bases and J by 6 bases. The CDR3 is made up of 15 amino acids. CDR3 DNA sequence: TGCGCCAGCAGCTTGGCCTTAACAGGGGCCGGGGAGCTGTTTTTT. It specifies CASSLALTGAGELFF.

The rearrangement joins TRBV7-3 to TRBJ2-5; D unclear. Germline CDR1 SGHTA, CDR2 FQGTGA. V was cut by 2 bases and J by 4 bases, with 14 bases left in between. The CDR3 is made up of 15 amino acids. CDR3 in amino acids: CASSLGHWGTETQYF. CDR3 nucleotides: TGTGCCAGCAGCTTAGGCCATTGGGGAACAGAGACCCAGTACTTC.

This clonotype was counted many times. This sequence joins TRBV13 and TRBJ2-1; 9 positions match TRBD2. Trimming cost V 3 bases and J 6 bases; bases outside gene matches: 3. The CDR3 length is 14 residues. The germline V gene encodes CDR1 PRHDT and CDR2 FYEKMQ (reference sequence). The CDR3 sequence: CASSFTGLANEQFF. As DNA, the CDR3 is TGTGCCAGCAGCTTTACGGGACTAGCCAATGAGCAGTTCTTC.